A selection of T cell receptor beta chains follows, all from one sample in a study of shared clonotypes between healthy human individuals. Profiling relied on immunoSEQ multiplex PCR, and the TCRdb table lists in-frame clones only, not all of them. The sample comprises about 2.1 million clones, roughly 95% of which are singletons, and over 1.5% rests with the top ten. Sequencing input: naive CD8+ T cells from PBMCs. These receptors were obtained from a man aged 18 to 29 in good health. Some clones in this sample may be carry-over from other donors' samples. The CDR3 runs from the conserved cysteine through the conserved F or W. The D gene is left open where the match is weak. A row's size may be missing; if present it is once, few, many or a size class.

NA	TRBJ2-1	TRBV28	NA	TGTGCCAGCAGTATCCTAAGGACTAGGGGGAGCAATGAGCAGTTCTTC	CASSILRTRGSNEQFF
few	TRBJ1-1	TRBV20-1	TRBD1	TGCAGTGCGTGGACAGGGAAAGCTTTCTTT	CSAWTGKAFF
NA	TRBJ2-7	TRBV7-6	NA	TGTGCCAGCAGCTTCAACCTCAGGACGGATGCCTACGAGCAGTACTTC	CASSFNLRTDAYEQYF
NA	TRBJ1-3	TRBV10-3	NA	TGTGCTGGGGCGCCCCGGGCTGGAAACACCATATATTTT	CAGAPRAGNTIYF
NA	TRBJ1-1	TRBV30	TRBD1	TGTGCCGGACGATACAGGGGGCAGGGCACTGAAGCTTTCTTT	CAGRYRGQGTEAFF
NA	TRBJ2-7	TRBV7-2	TRBD1	TGTGCCAGCAGCTATGGACAGGGCACTTTGTACGAGCAGTACTTC	CASSYGQGTLYEQYF
NA	TRBJ2-5	TRBV11-1	TRBD1	TGTGCCAGCAGAGACAGGGGGTTGGAGACCCAGTACTTC	CASRDRGLETQYF
NA	TRBJ1-2	TRBV18	NA	TGTGCCAGCTCATCTGCGTACGAAAACTATGGCTACACCTTC	CASSSAYENYGYTF
NA	TRBJ2-7	TRBV21-1	NA	TGTGCCAGCCACTATCCGGTTCTAAGCTCCTACGAGCAGTACTTC	CASHYPVLSSYEQYF
NA	TRBJ2-3	TRBV27	NA	TGTGCCAGCAGTTTAATTCCGGGGAGCACAGATACGCAGTATTTT	CASSLIPGSTDTQYF
once	TRBJ1-2	TRBV9	NA	TGTGCCAGCAGCGTCCGGGACGGGACTTATGGCTACACCTTC	CASSVRDGTYGYTF
NA	TRBJ1-1	TRBV27	NA	TGTGCCAGCAGTTTTACAGTGAACACTGAAGCTTTCTTT	CASSFTVNTEAFF
NA	TRBJ1-1	TRBV6-5	NA	TGTGCCAGCAATAACAGGGTCGGAGACACTGAAGCTTTCTTT	CASNNRVGDTEAFF
NA	TRBJ2-1	TRBV6-6	NA	TGTGCCAGCAGCTACCAGGGAAATGAGCAGTTCTTC	CASSYQGNEQFF
NA	TRBJ2-1	TRBV15	TRBD1	TGTGCCACCAGCAGAACAGGGGGCATGGGCGCCTACAATGAGCAGTTCTTC	CATSRTGGMGAYNEQFF
NA	TRBJ2-1	TRBV7-8	TRBD2	TGTGCCAGCAGCGTGACTAGCGGGGCCGGCAATGAGCAGTTCTTC	CASSVTSGAGNEQFF
few	TRBJ1-2	TRBV30	NA	TGTGCCTGGATTCCCGGGACCGAGGAAATCTATGGCTACACCTTC	CAWIPGTEEIYGYTF
NA	TRBJ2-1	TRBV6-1	TRBD1	TGTGCCAGCAGCGACAGGGGGCAGAATGAGCAGTTCTTC	CASSDRGQNEQFF
NA	TRBJ2-3	TRBV5-7	NA	TGTGCCAGCAGCTTAATTGACTCCAACACAGATACGCAGTATTTT	CASSLIDSNTDTQYF
NA	TRBJ1-5	TRBV15	TRBD1	TGTGCCACCAGCAGAGATATAACAGGGGGAGGAAATCAGCCCCAGCATTTT	CATSRDITGGGNQPQHF
NA	TRBJ2-7	TRBV27	NA	TGTGCCAGCAGTGACCATAGGACGTACGAGCAGTACTTC	CASSDHRTYEQYF
NA	TRBJ2-7	TRBV27	NA	TGTGCCAGCAGTTTATTTGGTGACGAGCAGTACTTC	CASSLFGDEQYF
NA	TRBJ2-7	TRBV15	NA	TGTGCCACCTCAAACGGACAGGCGGGGGCGTACGAGCAGTACTTC	CATSNGQAGAYEQYF
once	TRBJ2-7	TRBV13	NA	TGTGCCAGCAGCTTTCTCGGGAGCTGGGAGCAGTACTTC	CASSFLGSWEQYF
NA	TRBJ2-7	TRBV7-9	NA	TGTGCCAGCAGTCCGGGTCTCTCCTACGAGCAGTACTTC	CASSPGLSYEQYF
NA	TRBJ2-1	TRBV27	TRBD2	TGTGCCAGCAGTTTATTCCCCCCCCGGGCGGGAGGGGTCAATGAGCAGTTCTTC	CASSLFPPRAGGVNEQFF
once	TRBJ2-1	TRBV11-2	NA	TGTGCCAGCAGCTCTCGGAAGGGAAGTTCCTACAATGAGCAGTTCTTC	CASSSRKGSSYNEQFF
once	TRBJ2-1	TRBV29-1	TRBD1	TGCAGCGTTTCCGGGACAGTCAACAATGAGCAGTTCTTC	CSVSGTVNNEQFF
NA	TRBJ2-5	TRBV27	TRBD2	TGTGCCAGCAGAGCGGGAGGAAGGCAAGAGACCCAGTACTTC	CASRAGGRQETQYF
once	TRBJ2-7	TRBV28	TRBD2	TGTGCCAGCAGTTTAGCACGGAGACTAGCTGTTCCCTACGAGCAGTACTTC	CASSLARRLAVPYEQYF
NA	TRBJ2-3	TRBV10-3	TRBD1	TGTGCCATCAGTGAAGCACGGCGGCAGGGGGCAGATACGCAGTATTTT	CAISEARRQGADTQYF
NA	TRBJ2-4	TRBV19	TRBD2	TGTGCCAGTAGTATAGGCCTAGCGGGATCTGTGAGGGCCAAAAACATTCAGTACTTC	CASSIGLAGSVRAKNIQYF
NA	TRBJ2-5	TRBV27	NA	TGTGCCAGCAGCACAAATCCGACCCCCTCCAAAGAGACCCAGTACTTC	CASSTNPTPSKETQYF
NA	TRBJ2-4	TRBV13	NA	TGTGCCAGCAGCTTAGGACCGCTAGCCAAAAACATTCAGTACTTC	CASSLGPLAKNIQYF
NA	TRBJ2-6	TRBV28	TRBD1	TGTGCCGTACGACAGGGATACTCTGGGGCCAACGTCCTGACTTTC	CAVRQGYSGANVLTF
NA	TRBJ2-7	TRBV19	TRBD2	TGTGCCAGTAGTACCCGGACTAGCGGAAGCTACGAGCAGTACTTC	CASSTRTSGSYEQYF
NA	TRBJ2-5	TRBV5-1	TRBD2	TGCGCCAGCAGCACGTGGACTAGCGGGAGAGGGGAGACCCAGTACTTC	CASSTWTSGRGETQYF
NA	TRBJ2-5	TRBV27	TRBD1	TGTGCCAGCAGTTTTGTGGGCGGGACAGGGGTCTACCTGGAGACCCAGTACTTC	CASSFVGGTGVYLETQYF
NA	TRBJ2-4	TRBV7-9	NA	TGTGCCAGCAGCTTAGCCCTAAAAAACATTCAGTACTTC	CASSLALKNIQYF
NA	TRBJ2-7	TRBV28	TRBD1	TGTGCCAGCAGTTTTACCGGGACAGGCCTTTACTTC	CASSFTGTGLYF
NA	TRBJ2-2	TRBV9	NA	TGTGCCAGCAGCGCCTACACCGGGGAGCTGTTTTTT	CASSAYTGELFF
NA	TRBJ1-1	TRBV29-1	TRBD1	TGCAGCGTTGTGACAGGGGGAAACACTGAAGCTTTCTTT	CSVVTGGNTEAFF
NA	TRBJ2-3	TRBV29-1	NA	TGCAGCGTTGAGGGGGGCCTTGTTGTAGATACGCAGTATTTT	CSVEGGLVVDTQYF
NA	TRBJ2-1	TRBV7-9	TRBD2	TGTGCCAGCAGCTTAGTTCTAGCGGGAGGGAATGAGCAGTTCTTC	CASSLVLAGGNEQFF
NA	TRBJ1-2	TRBV7-6	NA	TGTGCCAGCAGCCCCTTAGGGGAGGGCTATGGCTACACCTTC	CASSPLGEGYGYTF
once	TRBJ2-2	TRBV21-1	NA	TGTGCCAGCAGCAAAGAGGAAACCGGGGAGCTGTTTTTT	CASSKEETGELFF
NA	TRBJ2-1	TRBV28	TRBD2	TGTGCCAGCAGTTCGGAACCCGGGACTAGCGGGAGGGAAGAACAGTTCTTC	CASSSEPGTSGREEQFF
NA	TRBJ2-7	TRBV5-5	TRBD2	TGTGCCAGCAGCTTGGTGGCGGGAGGGATCTCCTACGAGCAGTACTTC	CASSLVAGGISYEQYF
NA	TRBJ2-7	TRBV29-1	TRBD2	TGCAGCGCGGTGGGGCGACGGGACTACCCCCGCTCTCCCTCCTACGAGCAGTACTTC	CSAVGRRDYPRSPSYEQYF
once	TRBJ2-6	TRBV19	TRBD1	TGTGGTTCGGGACAGGGGTTCGTCGGGGCCAACGTCCTGACTTTC	CGSGQGFVGANVLTF
NA	TRBJ2-1	TRBV9	NA	TGTGCCAGCAGCCCACGACTCCTCGTATCCTACAATGAGCAGTTCTTC	CASSPRLLVSYNEQFF
NA	TRBJ1-2	TRBV27	NA	TGTGCCAGCAGTTTGGTTGGGGGCCCTAACTATGGCTACACCTTC	CASSLVGGPNYGYTF
NA	TRBJ2-4	TRBV9	NA	TGTGCCAGCAGCGGTAGTGGGGCCCCGGCAAACATTCAGTACTTC	CASSGSGAPANIQYF
NA	TRBJ2-1	TRBV9	TRBD2	TGTGCCAGCAGCCCGATAGCGGGGAGCTCCTACAATGAGCAGTTCTTC	CASSPIAGSSYNEQFF
NA	TRBJ2-1	TRBV9	NA	TGTGCCAGCAGCGTAGTCGGGAGTGGGCATGAGCAGTTCTTC	CASSVVGSGHEQFF